A selection of T cell receptor beta chains follows, all from one sample in a study of tissue T cells after allogeneic stem cell transplantation. Generated by immunoSEQ multiplex PCR, the TCRdb table keeps only in-frame clones and is missing some. This sample yields about 43,000 clones, of which roughly 92% are seen a single time; about 3.8% belongs to the top ten. The sample in question was blood, obtained before transplantation. All receptors come from a woman aged 35-75 years who later had graft-versus-host disease after an allogeneic stem cell transplant. Both conserved end residues are part of each CDR3. The order of the fields is V gene, J gene, CDR3 protein.

TRBV27	TRBJ1-2	CASSLGPGFVYGYTF
TRBV7-2	TRBJ2-1	CASSPTSGSRDEQFF
TRBV5-6	TRBJ1-1	CASSPRQNTEAFF
TRBV13	TRBJ1-3	CASSLRRQGVGNTIYF
TRBV11-2	TRBJ1-2	CASSSRDRGKANYGYTF
TRBV24-1	TRBJ2-5	CATSDPRAGQETQYF
TRBV15	TRBJ2-2	CATSRARHSTGELFF
TRBV6-5	TRBJ1-4	CASSRNRGEKLFF
TRBV28	TRBJ2-1	CATFTFPGRKREGSLNEQFF
TRBV6-5	TRBJ2-5	CAPQGGQETQYF
TRBV4-1	TRBJ2-2	CASSQGFVGRGPNTGELFF
TRBV7-2	TRBJ1-2	CASSRTGPYGYTF
TRBV3-1/TRBV3-2	TRBJ1-1	CASSQPGANTEAFF
TRBV12-3/TRBV12-4	TRBJ1-1	CASSQQMNTEAFF
TRBV9	TRBJ2-5	CASSVGAREKSETQYF
TRBV4-1	TRBJ2-4	CASSQPGLRAIQYF
TRBV7-2	TRBJ2-1	CASSLARVRGPNEQFF
TRBV13	TRBJ2-7	CASSDSGRVSEQYF
TRBV28	TRBJ1-2	CASRRLGGYTF
TRBV5-1	TRBJ1-4	CASRGQGGNEKLFF
TRBV7-9	TRBJ1-2	CASSFTQGGYTF
TRBV7-8	TRBJ2-1	CASILVDEQFF
TRBV5-4	TRBJ1-2	CASSTDGNYGYTF
TRBV25-1	TRBJ2-3	CASSQAGGETDTQYF
TRBV27	TRBJ1-4	CASSAYDRGREKLFF
TRBV11-3	TRBJ2-1	CASSTSGRARDEQFF
TRBV2	TRBJ1-6	CASSDRQSSYNSPLHF
TRBV6-2/TRBV6-3	TRBJ2-1	CASSYTGTSGSSEQFF
TRBV5-4	TRBJ2-5	CASSTPGGGGRETQYF
TRBV15	TRBJ1-1	CATSATVEGYTEAFF
TRBV5-1	TRBJ1-1	CASSLLVDTQNTEAFF
TRBV6-5	TRBJ1-5	CASRPGNQPQHF
TRBV19	TRBJ1-2	CASSLDVRGRGYTF
TRBV21-1	TRBJ1-3	CASSKEGQLVSGNTIYF
TRBV18	TRBJ1-4	CASSPGLNEKLFF
TRBV7-9	TRBJ2-4	CASSPSRSGGLAKNIQYF
TRBV10-3	TRBJ2-1	CAISEMTGEQFF
TRBV2	TRBJ1-1	CASSRMNTEAFF
TRBV7-9	TRBJ2-5	CASSLGYGRGKETQYF
TRBV6-5	TRBJ1-3	CASSHGQNQNTIYF
TRBV28	TRBJ1-2	CASRPERIYGYTF
TRBV3-1/TRBV3-2	TRBJ1-2	CASSQTSYGYTF
TRBV2	TRBJ2-5	CASGGTSGKETQYF
TRBV19	TRBJ2-2	CASLSIPGQGSGELFF
TRBV4-3	TRBJ1-1	CASSQTWELNTEAFF
TRBV28	TRBJ2-7	CASSTTGQQYF
TRBV12-3/TRBV12-4	TRBJ1-5	CASSWGDQPQHF
TRBV29-1	TRBJ2-2	CSVLDGGTGELFF